Below, one T cell receptor beta chain is given with its context. V was shortened by 1 base and J by 13 bases, with 17 bases between the two germline ends. This CDR3 has 13 residues. The germline V gene has CDR1 DFQATT and CDR2 SNEGSKA (reference sequence). The data were obtained in a study of blood T cells in healthy people across ages. Next came a second PCR, run for 7 to 11 cycles, which used a sample-barcoded 5' primer along with a J-beta primer mix. A single record per CDR3 protein comes from TCRdb applying MiXCR to the 5' RACE reads. The data contain 1.5 million to 2 million distinct CDR3 sequences, 28% of them seen just once; the ten biggest clones take up over 7%.

This sequence originates from a young woman in good health. Input material: blood. V gene TRBV20-1 combines with J gene TRBJ2-4; the D is unclear. The CDR3 is CSARVPGTYVQYF. DNA of the CDR3: TGCAGTGCTAGAGTGCCAGGAACCTACGTGCAGTACTTC.